This TCR beta chain was retrieved from a study of beta chain features in type 1 diabetes. General study points: Diminished insertions and augmented deletions at VDJ junctions characterized type 1 diabetes patients. Shortening of TCRB CDR3s, moderate but significant, appeared in all four CD4+ subsets of Type 1 diabetes patients.

Post-sort purity exceeded 95% for all sorted populations. The sequenced template was cDNA made from the entire isolated RNA. The repertoire was sequenced with immunoSEQ multiplex PCR; TCRdb's copy has only in-frame clones and lacks some. The sample consists of about 15,000 clones, about three quarters of them appearing once. This clone was counted a few times. Antigen unknown. Sample: stem cell memory CD4+ T cells from blood. The source of this sequence is a man aged 25-45 years with type 1 diabetes.

The CDR3 is CASRLDREGGYTF. In DNA, the CDR3 is TGTGCCAGTAGGCTCGACAGGGAAGGCGGCTACACCTTC. The chain joins TRBV19 to TRBJ1-2, with TRBD1 matching 7 bases. This CDR3 has 13 amino acids. CDR1 and CDR2 (germline): LNHDA, SQIVND (reference sequence). V dropped 6 bases and J dropped 8; count of bases not matched to a gene: 9.